These T cell receptor beta chains were read from a single sample in a study of CD8 T cells in ankylosing spondylitis. From the 5' RACE reads, TCRdb called clonotypes with MiXCR, one entry per CDR3 protein. The profile covers under 200,000 distinct CDR3 sequences, with 11% appearing a single time and almost 30% taken by the ten largest. The sample was blood, either unsorted or a sorted T cell fraction (not recorded which). The receptors come from a male donor with ankylosing spondylitis or in good health (not recorded which). The CDR3 runs from the conserved cysteine through the conserved F or W. The order of the fields is clone size, D gene, J gene, V gene, CDR3 DNA, CDR3 protein. A D gene is named only where the DNA matches it firmly. Expanded clones are given a class, and other clones once, few, many or no size at all.

>many|TRBD2|TRBJ2-7|TRBV11-2
TGTGCCAGCAGCCAAGCGGGAGGGGGTTCTTACGAGCAGTACTTC
CASSQAGGGSYEQYF
>few|TRBD1|TRBJ2-5|TRBV7-9
TGTGCCAGCAGCCCGCTCCGACAGGGTAGACAAGAGACCCAGTACTTC
CASSPLRQGRQETQYF
>NA|NA|TRBJ1-2|TRBV7-8
TGTGCCAGCAGCCATCCCGGTGGGTTCAATGGCTACACCTTC
CASSHPGGFNGYTF
>many|NA|TRBJ1-2|TRBV25-1
TGTGCCAGCAGTGTCAAGACTGGACAGAACTATGGCTACACCTTC
CASSVKTGQNYGYTF
>NA|NA|TRBJ2-7|TRBV6-5
TGTGCCAGCAGTCCCAGCCAGGGAGAGCAGTACTTC
CASSPSQGEQYF
>few|TRBD1|TRBJ2-1|TRBV12-3/TRBV12-4
TGTGCCAGCAGTGCCCGGGACAGGGGATTGAATGAGCAGTTCTTC
CASSARDRGLNEQFF
>many|TRBD1|TRBJ2-1|TRBV5-1
TGCGCCAGCAGCTTGGAGGGACAGGGCGGCTTAGTCAATGAGCAGTTCTTC
CASSLEGQGGLVNEQFF
>few|TRBD1|TRBJ2-1|TRBV15
TGTGCCACCAGCAGAGATGCCCAGACAGGGCCCTACAATGAGCAGTTCTTC
CATSRDAQTGPYNEQFF
>many|NA|TRBJ2-1|TRBV29-1
TGCAGCGTTGGACGGTCCTACAATGAGCAGTTCTTC
CSVGRSYNEQFF
>many|NA|TRBJ2-3|TRBV29-1
TGCAGCGTTGTCGGTAGCAGACCGCGCGCAGATACGCAGTATTTT
CSVVGSRPRADTQYF
>many|TRBD2|TRBJ2-1|TRBV7-6
TGTGCCAGCAGGGGGACTAGCGGGAGGTCTACCTACAATGAGCAGTTCTTC
CASRGTSGRSTYNEQFF
>NA|NA|TRBJ2-5|TRBV27
TGTGCCAGCAGTTTAGCCGGGACAAACCAAGAGACCCAGTACTTC
CASSLAGTNQETQYF
>many|NA|TRBJ2-1|TRBV3-1
TGTGCCAGCAGCCAAGCGCGGGATCCTTGGAATGAGCAGTTCTTC
CASSQARDPWNEQFF
>many|NA|TRBJ2-7|TRBV27
TGTGCCAGCAGTTTTCTCACTCCCTACGAGCAGTACTTC
CASSFLTPYEQYF
>NA|TRBD2|TRBJ2-1|TRBV5-1
TGCGCCAGCAGCTTGCGGACTAGCGGGAGTAGCGATGAGCAGTTCTTC
CASSLRTSGSSDEQFF
>many|TRBD2|TRBJ2-1|TRBV5-1
TGCGCCAGCAGCTTGGGGGATAGCGGGGGATCCTACAATGAGCAGTTCTTC
CASSLGDSGGSYNEQFF
>NA|NA|TRBJ2-1|TRBV7-8
TGTGCCAGCAGCTTAGTCGGGTGGGATGGGGGAAATGAGCAGTTCTTC
CASSLVGWDGGNEQFF
>many|NA|TRBJ2-3|TRBV11-2
TGTGCCAGCAGCTTAGAAGTCGGCTTCATGGGTACGCAGTATTTT
CASSLEVGFMGTQYF
>NA|TRBD1|TRBJ2-7|TRBV20-1
TGCAGTGCTAGGACGGACAGACAGGGGTTCTGGGAGCAGTACTTC
CSARTDRQGFWEQYF
>many|TRBD2|TRBJ2-7|TRBV20-1
TGCAGTGCTAGAGACCCGGCTAGCGGCTCCTACGAGCAGTACTTC
CSARDPASGSYEQYF
>few|NA|TRBJ2-1|TRBV11-1
TGTGCCAGCAGGTCGCGGTCACAGGGGGGGTACAATGAGCAGTTCTTC
CASRSRSQGGYNEQFF
>many|NA|TRBJ1-6|TRBV20-1
TGCAGTGCTAGCCTCGACACCCCCCTCAATTCACCCCTCCACTTT
CSASLDTPLNSPLHF
>many|NA|TRBJ1-5|TRBV20-1
TGCAGTGCTAGGGATTCAGGGGATCAGCCCCAGCATTTT
CSARDSGDQPQHF
>NA|TRBD2|TRBJ2-3|TRBV5-6
TGTGCCAGCAGCTTGTTTTTAGCGGGACAAGGGAGAGATACGCAGTATTTT
CASSLFLAGQGRDTQYF
>many|TRBD1|TRBJ1-4|TRBV12-3/TRBV12-4
TGTGCCAGCAGTTTAATCCGGACAGGGAGTAATGAAAAACTGTTTTTT
CASSLIRTGSNEKLFF
>many|NA|TRBJ1-1|TRBV27
TGTGCCAGCAGTATAAACAGGAAATCTGAAGCTTTCTTT
CASSINRKSEAFF
>many|TRBD1|TRBJ1-2|TRBV29-1
TGCAGCGTTGACCGGGACAGGGGCTATGGCTACACCTTC
CSVDRDRGYGYTF
>many|NA|TRBJ2-1|TRBV28
TGTGCCAGCAGTTTGGGCGGACCCTCAACTGTTGAGCAGTTCTTC
CASSLGGPSTVEQFF
>many|TRBD2|TRBJ2-5|TRBV5-1
TGCGCCAGCAGCATAGGGACTAGCGGGGGGTCGGAGACCCAGTACTTC
CASSIGTSGGSETQYF
>many|NA|TRBJ1-3|TRBV4-3
TGCGCCAGCAGCCAAGATGCAGGCTCCTCTGGAAACACCATATATTTT
CASSQDAGSSGNTIYF
>NA|NA|TRBJ1-1|TRBV5-1
TGCGCCAGCAGCTTGGTACCGGGGGCGGATCACACTGAAGCTTTCTTT
CASSLVPGADHTEAFF
>many|NA|TRBJ2-2|TRBV29-1
TGCAGCGTCGGGACTCCCGGGGAGCTGTTTTTT
CSVGTPGELFF
>NA|NA|TRBJ1-1|TRBV20-1
TGCAGTGCCTCCACGCCAGGGCGGGGACCCCGGAATACTGAAGCTTTCTTT
CSASTPGRGPRNTEAFF
>once|NA|TRBJ1-4|TRBV7-2
TGTGCCAGCAGCTTACGGGGGCATGGGGTTGAAAAACTGTTTTTT
CASSLRGHGVEKLFF
>few|NA|TRBJ2-2|TRBV2
TGTGCCAGCAGTGAGAGGGGACTGGCCCGCACCGGGGAGCTGTTTTTT
CASSERGLARTGELFF
>few|NA|TRBJ1-1|TRBV3-1
TGTGCCAGCAGCTATTCAGGGTACACTGAAGCTTTCTTT
CASSYSGYTEAFF
>few|TRBD1|TRBJ1-2|TRBV12-3/TRBV12-4
TGTGCCAGCAGTTTCCCAGGGGGGGGCTACACCTTC
CASSFPGGGYTF
>few|NA|TRBJ1-5|TRBV7-9
TGTGCCAGCAGCTTCGAGGGGGGCAATCAGCCCCAGCATTTT
CASSFEGGNQPQHF
>few|TRBD2|TRBJ2-7|TRBV7-2
TGTGCCAGCGGAGCGGGGAGTGAGCAGTACTTC
CASGAGSEQYF
>few|NA|TRBJ2-1|TRBV6-2/TRBV6-3
TGTGCCAGCGGCCGGGGGGCCCTTTACAATGAGCAGTTCTTC
CASGRGALYNEQFF
>few|TRBD2|TRBJ2-3|TRBV7-9
TGTGCCAGCAGCGCCGGGACTAGACCCGATACGCAGTATTTT
CASSAGTRPDTQYF
>many|TRBD1|TRBJ1-2|TRBV5-6
TGTGCCAGCAGCTCGACAGGGGGCCGGGATGGCTACACCTTC
CASSSTGGRDGYTF
>many|TRBD1|TRBJ2-5|TRBV20-1
TGCAGTGCTAGAGGGACAGGGCGAGAGACCCAGTACTTC
CSARGTGRETQYF